This TCR beta chain derives from a study of T cell changes during pregnancy in multiple sclerosis. J gave up 6 bases and V 6 bases, and 2 bases lay outside the gene matches. The germline CDR1 and CDR2 sequences are SNHLY and FYNNEI. CDR3 length: 14 amino acids. This table comes from immunoSEQ multiplex PCR, and its TCRdb copy is limited to in-frame clones, with some not included. The table has 75,000 to 95,000 clones, approximately 89% seen once. The receptor's source is a female donor with multiple sclerosis, enrolled in a pregnancy study. This sample comprised peripheral blood, obtained before pregnancy. The chain is built from TRBV2 and TRBJ2-1; TRBD2 agrees at 13 bases. The CDR3 coding sequence is TGTGCCAGCAGGGGACTAGCGGGGCGCAATGAGCAGTTCTTC. It encodes CASRGLAGRNEQFF.